This T cell receptor (beta chain) was sequenced during a study of T cell repertoires in cytomegalovirus infection. Study-wide context: CMV epitopes in the study were HLA-C-restricted (recently identified) and HLA-B-restricted (well studied).

As to this clonotype: The antigen is not known.

Study-level points and caveats: Ex vivo, HLA-C-restricted CMV-specific TCR beta clonotypes prevailed over the rest of the response.

The CDR3 has 14 amino acids. V was clipped by 2 bases and J by 1 base, with 9 bases between them. Germline CDR1 and CDR2: ENHRY and SYGVKD. Using its own MiXCR run on the reads, TCRdb lists one record per CDR3 protein. The sample yields hundreds of thousands of distinct CDR3 sequences, around 32% seen once. The sample in question was cultured CD8+ T cells from PBMCs, obtained from culture after CMV antigen stimulation. The sequence was collected from a human donor in good health (CMV status not recorded). Some clones in this sample may be carry-over from other donors' samples. The rearrangement uses TRBV10-3 and TRBJ2-7, with D perhaps TRBD1 or TRBD2 (6 bases each). The DNA for the CDR3 is TGTGCCATCAGTGAGGTAGGGGGGTCCTACGAGCAGTACGTC. Its protein is CAISEVGGSYEQYV.